The 32 T cell receptor beta chains given below trace back to one sample, sequenced in a study of beta chain features in type 1 diabetes. The sequenced template was cDNA made from the entire isolated RNA. The repertoire was sequenced with immunoSEQ multiplex PCR; TCRdb's copy has only in-frame clones and lacks some. Of under 200,000 clones in the sample, 8.1% were seen once. Sequencing was carried out using central memory CD4+ T cells from blood. Receptors were obtained from a man younger than 30 in good health.

DNA for the CDR3: TGTGCCTGGAGTTACTCAGGGGGCAGGAATCAGCCCCAGCATTTT. As protein: CAWSYSGGRNQPQHF. The chain has TRBV30 and TRBJ1-5, with TRBD1 matching over 8 bases. Looked up from germline, CDR1 is GTSNPN and CDR2 is SVGIG (reference sequence). With V trimmed by 2 bases and J by 4 bases, 7 bases remained unmatched. The CDR3 spans 15 residues. Based on the CDR3 plus reference TRBV30 and TRBJ1-5, the full variable domain is SQTIHQWPATLVQPVGSPLSLECTVEGTSNPNLYWYRQAAGRGLQLLFYSVGIGQISSEVPQNLSASRPQDRQFILSSKKLLLSDSGFYLCAWSYSGGRNQPQHFGDGTRLSIL.

This clone has just a few counts. The V and J genes are TRBV5-4 and TRBJ2-3, with no clear D. CDR1 and CDR2 from the germline V gene are SGHNT and YYREEE (reference sequence). V dropped 4 bases and J dropped 6 bases, with 12 bases sitting between them. The CDR3 is 13 amino acids. The CDR3 reads CASSPLPRDTQYF. The CDR3 nucleotides are TGTGCCAGCAGCCCCTTGCCCCGGGATACGCAGTATTTT.

The chain joins TRBV7-2 to TRBJ2-6; 8 nucleotides align to TRBD1. This CDR3 comprises 18 residues. Germline-derived CDR1 and CDR2 are SGHTA and FQGNSA. The V segment lost 1 base and the J segment 2 bases; nucleotides outside the gene matches: 7. The CDR3 sequence: CASSLVRQGATGANVLTF. DNA for the CDR3: TGTGCCAGCAGCTTAGTGAGGCAGGGGGCAACTGGGGCCAACGTCCTGACTTTC.

The chain joins TRBV7-2 to TRBJ2-1, with D maybe TRBD2 (6 bases). The CDR3 is made up of 13 amino acids. CDR1 is SGHTA, CDR2 FQGNSA, per germline. The V gene lost 5 bases and the J gene lost 7 bases, with 12 bases spanning the gap. CDR3 amino acids: CASSLRRGNEQFF. The CDR3 DNA sequence: TGTGCCAGCAGCCTAAGACGGGGGAATGAGCAGTTCTTC.

This clone appeared a few times. The chain joins TRBV27 to TRBJ2-6; the match to TRBD1 covers 8 bases. V lost 6 bases and J lost 3; bases outside the gene matches: 10. CDR1 and CDR2 from the germline V gene are MNHEY and SMNVEV (reference sequence). The CDR3 is 17 residues long. In DNA form, the CDR3 reads TGTGCCAGCAGAGGACAGGGCCCTATCTATGGGGCCAACGTCCTGACTTTC. Protein sequence: CASRGQGPIYGANVLTF. Together with reference TRBV27 and TRBJ2-6, the CDR3 gives the full variable domain: EAQVTQNPRYLITVTGKKLTVTCSQNMNHEYMSWYRQDPGLGLRQIYYSMNVEVTDKGDVPEGYKVSRKEKRNFPLILESPSPNQTSLYFCASRGQGPIYGANVLTFGAGSRLTVL.

The chain combines TRBV5-1 with TRBJ2-2; 11 positions match TRBD2. V dropped 4 bases and J dropped 4; count of bases not matched to a gene: 3. From germline, CDR1 is SGHRS and CDR2 YFSETQ. The CDR3 is 15 amino acids. This CDR3 reads CASSITSGSTGELFF. The CDR3 coding sequence is TGCGCCAGCAGCATCACTAGCGGGAGCACCGGGGAGCTGTTTTTT. Together with reference TRBV5-1 and TRBJ2-2, the CDR3 gives the full variable domain: KAGVTQTPRYLIKTRGQQVTLSCSPISGHRSVSWYQQTPGQGLQFLFEYFSETQRNKGNFPGRFSGRQFSNSRSEMNVSTLELGDSALYLCASSITSGSTGELFFGEGSRLTVL.

There are a few counts of this clone. The chain has TRBV30 and TRBJ1-5; D gene uncertain. Trimming pared 0 bases from V and 7 bases from J, leaving 10 bases between. CDR3 length: 13 residues. Germline CDR1 and CDR2: GTSNPN and SVGIG (reference sequence). This CDR3 reads CAWSVLGGQPQHF. The CDR3 nucleotides are TGTGCCTGGAGTGTACTAGGCGGCCAGCCCCAGCATTTT.

At least ten counts were recorded for this clone. The chain employs TRBV2 and TRBJ2-3; 7 nucleotides align to TRBD2. The germline V gene encodes CDR1 SNHLY and CDR2 FYNNEI. This CDR3 has 15 residues. The V gene end was trimmed by 3 bases and the J gene end by 4 bases; junction bases not matched to a gene: 7. The CDR3 spells CASSDVGRNPDTQYF. In nucleotides, the CDR3 is TGTGCCAGCAGTGACGTCGGGAGGAACCCAGATACGCAGTATTTT.

This clone was seen a handful of times. The V gene is TRBV7-2, the J gene TRBJ2-3, with TRBD2 matching over 10 bases. Germline assignment: CDR1 SGHTA and CDR2 FQGNSA. Germline trimming cut 5 bases from V and 7 bases from J; bases unmatched to any gene: 18. The CDR3 extends over 18 amino acids. CDR3 nucleotides: TGTGCCAGCAGCCCGCGACTAGCGGGTACGGCGGGGTATAATACGCAGTATTTT. Protein sequence: CASSPRLAGTAGYNTQYF.

The chain is built from TRBV11-3 and TRBJ2-1, with 9 bases fitting TRBD1. Trimming removed 5 bases from V and 7 bases from J; junction bases left unmatched: 6. CDR1 and CDR2 from the germline V gene are SGHNT and YENEEA. CDR3 length: 14 residues. The CDR3 DNA reads TGTGCCAGCAGCCTCCCGGACAGGGGAAATGAGCAGTTCTTC. It yields the protein CASSLPDRGNEQFF.

This clone turned up a few times. The CDR3 spells CASSFTRDRDGYTF. The CDR3 bases are TGTGCCAGCAGCTTCACCCGGGACAGAGATGGCTACACCTTC. The chain recombines TRBV7-2 with TRBJ1-2, with 7 bases fitting TRBD1. The CDR3 covers 14 residues. CDR1 is SGHTA, CDR2 FQGNSA, per germline. J gave up 6 bases and V 3 bases, and 7 bases lay outside the gene matches.

This clone was observed a few times. The chain uses TRBV5-4 and TRBJ2-7; 10 nucleotides line up with TRBD1. This CDR3 has 15 residues. V gave up 4 bases and J gave up 7 bases; unmatched junction bases: 11. Germline CDR1 reads SGHNT; CDR2 reads YYREEE (reference sequence). The CDR3 DNA follows: TGTGCCAGCAGCGGAAGACAGGGGGCAACGGGTGAGCAGTACTTC. The encoded protein is CASSGRQGATGEQYF. Full variable domain (remainder filled in from reference TRBV5-4 and TRBJ2-7): ETGVTQSPTHLIKTRGQQVTLRCSSQSGHNTVSWYQQALGQGPQFIFQYYREEENGRGNFPPRFSGLQFPNYSSELNVNALELDDSALYLCASSGRQGATGEQYFGPGTRLTVT.

The CDR3 coding sequence is TGTGCCAGCAGCTTATCCAGGGCAGCACCCTACAATGAGCAGTTCTTC. Its translation: CASSLSRAAPYNEQFF. The chain joins TRBV7-2 to TRBJ2-1; a possible D gene is TRBD1 (5 bases). This CDR3 has 16 residues. The ends were cut back, 2 bases at V and 2 bases at J, with 13 bases in the middle. Germline V gene sequence: CDR1 SGHTA, CDR2 FQGNSA.

This clone showed up many times. The chain has TRBV25-1 and TRBJ2-7, with a weak D call TRBD1 (5 bases). The length of the CDR3 is 12 residues. Germline CDR1 is MGHDK and CDR2 is SYGVNS. Trimming removed 6 bases from V and 4 bases from J, with 10 bases in between. The CDR3 region is CASRGDSYEQYF. CDR3 DNA: TGTGCCAGCAGAGGAGACAGTTACGAGCAGTACTTC.

This clone was recorded a few times. For the CDR3, the DNA is TGTGCCAGCAGCTTAGCGGCCCGCACTGAAGCTTTCTTT. Translation: CASSLAARTEAFF. The chain links TRBV7-3 to TRBJ1-1; D not resolved. Deletions cut 2 bases from V and 4 bases from J, with 8 bases between. CDR1 and CDR2 from the germline V gene are SGHTA and FQGTGA. The length of the CDR3 is 13 residues.

This clone has just a few counts. The chain joins TRBV5-4 to TRBJ2-5; the match to TRBD1 covers 9 bases. The V gene end was trimmed by 4 bases and the J gene end by 5 bases; junction bases not matched to a gene: 9. The germline V gene encodes CDR1 SGHNT and CDR2 YYREEE (reference sequence). The length of the CDR3 is 15 residues. CDR3 loop: CASSQGGTGRETQYF. Here the CDR3 DNA reads TGTGCCAGCAGCCAGGGGGGGACAGGGAGGGAGACCCAGTACTTC.

The gene calls are TRBV6-5 and TRBJ1-1, with no clear D. V gave up 4 bases and J gave up 1 base, with 7 bases separating them. Germline CDR1 reads MNHEY; CDR2 reads SVGAGI. This CDR3 is 13 amino acids long. CDR3: CASSSNRNTEAFF. The DNA for the CDR3 is TGTGCCAGCAGTTCAAACAGGAACACTGAAGCTTTCTTT.

This clone was observed a handful of times. The CDR3 DNA sequence: TGTGCCAGCAGCCCCCGACAGGGGTATTACTACGAGCAGTACTTC. Encoded protein: CASSPRQGYYYEQYF. The rearrangement links TRBV7-2 to TRBJ2-7; the match to TRBD1 covers 8 bases. Germline CDR1 SGHTA, CDR2 FQGNSA. CDR3 length: 15 residues. V gave up 5 bases and J gave up 3 bases; unmatched junction bases: 9.

In its sample, this clone was seen a few times. J is TRBJ2-4 and V is TRBV5-1; 12 nucleotides line up with TRBD1. The J segment lost 1 base and the V segment lost 3 bases, leaving 14 bases of the junction unmatched. CDR3 size: 20 residues. Germline lookup yields CDR1 SGHRS and CDR2 YFSETQ. As DNA, the CDR3 is TGCGCCAGCAGCTCGACCCCGTCGGGACAGGGGGCAACGGCCAAAAACATTCAGTACTTC. As protein: CASSSTPSGQGATAKNIQYF.

This clone was seen more than once but under ten times. The rearrangement uses TRBV30 and TRBJ2-5; D ambiguous. CDR1 is GTSNPN, CDR2 SVGIG, per germline (reference sequence). The CDR3 contains 13 residues. Trimming took 0 bases from V and 5 from J, leaving 10 bases between them. CDR3 nucleotides: TGTGCCTGGAGTGTGGTGGGCCCGGAGACCCAGTACTTC. This translates into CAWSVVGPETQYF.

The J gene is TRBJ2-1, the V gene TRBV10-3, with 11 bases fitting TRBD1. V gave up 6 bases and J gave up 5 bases; unmatched junction bases: 3. CDR1 is ENHRY, CDR2 SYGVKD, per germline. This CDR3 has 14 residues. The CDR3: CAIRPDRGHNEQFF. CDR3 sequence (DNA): TGTGCCATCAGACCGGACAGGGGGCACAATGAGCAGTTCTTC.

This clone has only a few counts. The rearrangement links TRBV4-1 to TRBJ2-3; D uncertain. Germline V gene data show CDR1 as MGHRA and CDR2 as YSYEKL. The CDR3 totals 14 residues. Between the trimmed V and J ends, which lost 4 bases and 4 bases, there was a span of 12 bases. The CDR3: CASSPAEKADTQYF. In nucleotides, the CDR3 is TGCGCCAGCAGCCCGGCGGAAAAGGCAGATACGCAGTATTTT.

This clone was counted ten times or more. This chain links TRBV30 with TRBJ1-2; TRBD1 matches at 7 bases. Germline CDR1 and CDR2: GTSNPN and SVGIG (reference sequence). The length of the CDR3 is 10 residues. With V trimmed by 7 bases and J by 7 bases, 3 bases remained unmatched. The CDR3 nucleotides are TGTGCCTCCGCAGGGGGTGGCTACACCTTC. Translation: CASAGGGYTF.

V and J are TRBV28 and TRBJ1-1; D remains unclear. Germline-derived CDR1 and CDR2 are MDHEN and SYDVKM. This CDR3 has 14 residues. Trimming took off 5 bases at V and 4 bases at J, with 14 bases between the two ends. The CDR3 DNA reads as TGTGCCAGCAGTCAACCCCTAATCGGCACTGAAGCTTTCTTT. Its translation: CASSQPLIGTEAFF.

V usage is TRBV28 and J usage is TRBJ2-7; TRBD1 matches 7 bases. The CDR3 is 15 residues long. Germline lookup yields CDR1 MDHEN and CDR2 SYDVKM. Unmatched junction bases numbered 10, after V lost 4 bases and J lost 4 bases. DNA for the CDR3: TGTGCCAGCAGTTCGCCCCGCCAGGGGGTTTACGAGCAGTACTTC. This encodes CASSSPRQGVYEQYF.

The J gene is TRBJ1-5, the V gene TRBV21-1; the table's D call TRBD1 went unverified against the DNA. TRBV21-1 is tagged as a pseudogene. There are 18 residues in the CDR3. This chain's CDR3 is CASSKPDRALGVYQPQHF. The CDR3 nucleotides read TGTGCCAGCAGCAAGCCAGACAGGGCGTTAGGGGTGTATCAGCCCCAGCATTTT.

The J gene is TRBJ2-7, the V gene TRBV28, with 11 bases aligning to TRBD2. CDR1 and CDR2 (germline): MDHEN, SYDVKM. This CDR3 spans 16 amino acids. Trimming cost V 3 bases and J 0 bases; bases outside gene matches: 4. The CDR3 loop is CASSFTSGRNSYEQYF. The CDR3 bases are TGTGCCAGCAGTTTTACTAGCGGGAGAAACTCCTACGAGCAGTACTTC.

CDR3 region: CASSPPDRVRLGTQYF. DNA of the CDR3: TGTGCCAGCTCACCACCCGACAGGGTTCGGCTTGGGACCCAGTACTTC. The genes are TRBV18 and TRBJ2-5, with 7 bases fitting TRBD1. V dropped 0 bases and J dropped 7; count of bases not matched to a gene: 11. CDR1 and CDR2 from the germline V gene are KGHSH and LQKENI. The CDR3 has 16 amino acids.

This clone occurred a few times. The V gene is TRBV4-2, the J gene TRBJ2-5; D possibly corresponds to TRBD1 (5 bases). Germline loops: CDR1 LGHNA, CDR2 YNFKEQ. CDR3 length: 17 residues. The germline V and J ends were trimmed by 0 bases and 5 bases, with 19 bases remaining between them. For the CDR3, the DNA is TGTGCCAGCAGCCAAGATAGGGGAAAAAGGGAAGGCGAGACCCAGTACTTC. It specifies CASSQDRGKREGETQYF.

The sample holds many counts of this clone. The chain recombines TRBV29-1 with TRBJ1-2; 8 bases map to TRBD1. V trimming: 1 base; J trimming: 4 bases; junction bases outside the gene matches: 2. The CDR3 extends over 13 amino acids. CDR1 and CDR2 (germline): SQVTM, ANQGSEA. The CDR3 is CSVEAGTGYGYTF. CDR3 bases: TGCAGCGTTGAAGCCGGGACAGGCTATGGCTACACCTTC.

This chain links TRBV10-3 with TRBJ1-6; 8 bases align to TRBD1. The germline gives CDR1 ENHRY, CDR2 SYGVKD. This CDR3 has 15 residues. With V trimmed by 4 bases and J by 2 bases, 1 base remained unmatched. The CDR3 region is CAISGRGPYNSPLHF. The DNA of the CDR3 is TGTGCCATCAGTGGCAGGGGGCCCTATAATTCACCCCTCCACTTT.

Note on this clone: Other DNA sequences of this sample code for an identical CDR3. V is TRBV14 and J is TRBJ1-6; D ambiguous. Germline-derived CDR1 and CDR2 are SGHDN and FVKESK. Between the trimmed V and J ends, which lost 4 bases and 13 bases, there was a span of 17 bases. CDR3 size: 14 residues. The CDR3 loop is CASSRLGGVSPLHF. CDR3 nucleotides: TGTGCCAGCAGCCGGCTCGGCGGAGTTTCGCCCCTCCACTTT.